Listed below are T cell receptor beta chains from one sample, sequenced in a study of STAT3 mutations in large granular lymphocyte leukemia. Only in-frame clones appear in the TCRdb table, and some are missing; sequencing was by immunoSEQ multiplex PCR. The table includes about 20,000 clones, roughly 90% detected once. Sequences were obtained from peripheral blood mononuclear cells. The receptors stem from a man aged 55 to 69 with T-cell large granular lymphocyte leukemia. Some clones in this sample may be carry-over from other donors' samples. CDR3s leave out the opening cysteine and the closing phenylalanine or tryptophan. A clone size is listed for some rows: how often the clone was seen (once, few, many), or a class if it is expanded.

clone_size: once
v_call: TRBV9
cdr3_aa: ASSAYSGLSQSEQY

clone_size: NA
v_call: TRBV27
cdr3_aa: ASSFLLSSLTGEDLTGELF

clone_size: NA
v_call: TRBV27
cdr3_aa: ASRAAVISPLH

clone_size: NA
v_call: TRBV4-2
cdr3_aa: ASSQDHTIQGGYT

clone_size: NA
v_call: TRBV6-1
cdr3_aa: ASSESGGREKLF

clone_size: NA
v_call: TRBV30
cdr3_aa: AWSWGRTYNSPLH

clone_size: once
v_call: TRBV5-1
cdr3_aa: ASGTSGIADTQY

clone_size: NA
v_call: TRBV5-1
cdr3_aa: ASSLEASDNEQF

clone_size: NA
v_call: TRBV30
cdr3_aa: AWALSRYEQY

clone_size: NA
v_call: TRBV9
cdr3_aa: ASSPEGLDTIY

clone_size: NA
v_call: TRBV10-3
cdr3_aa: AAQTGGSQVEQY

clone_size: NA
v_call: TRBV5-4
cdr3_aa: ASSPTGPTEAF

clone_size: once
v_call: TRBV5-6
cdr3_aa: ASTWGDTQY

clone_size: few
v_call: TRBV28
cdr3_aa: ASSSLGRGGSNQPQH

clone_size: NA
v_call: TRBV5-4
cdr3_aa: ASSFDGNSGANVLT

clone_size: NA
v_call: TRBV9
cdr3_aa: ASSQTSGNTEAF

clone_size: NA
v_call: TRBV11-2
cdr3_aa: ASSLGGYGNYEQY

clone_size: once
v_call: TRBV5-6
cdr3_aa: ASSLAGARNYGYT

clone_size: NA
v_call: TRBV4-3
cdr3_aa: ASSQGGQGYEQY

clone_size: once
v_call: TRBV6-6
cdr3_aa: ASSSSGQPQH

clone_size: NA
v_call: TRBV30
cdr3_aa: ACKREKLF

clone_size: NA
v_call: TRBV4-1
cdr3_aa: ASSQGVREGYT

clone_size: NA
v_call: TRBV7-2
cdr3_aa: ASSFQFEGTQY

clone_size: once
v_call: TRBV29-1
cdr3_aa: SAIEGGNTIY

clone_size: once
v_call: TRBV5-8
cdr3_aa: ASGRMDREESGYT

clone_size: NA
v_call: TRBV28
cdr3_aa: ASSAPTAGYGYT

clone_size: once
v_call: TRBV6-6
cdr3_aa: ASSLSQRAYEQY

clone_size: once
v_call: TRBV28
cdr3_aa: ASSKLTGTYEQY

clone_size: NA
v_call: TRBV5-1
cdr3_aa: ASSLSGTSYNEQF

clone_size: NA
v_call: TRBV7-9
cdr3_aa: ASRHRATGNTGELF

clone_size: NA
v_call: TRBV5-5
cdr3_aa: ASSLFPQASYNEQF

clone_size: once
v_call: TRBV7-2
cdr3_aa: ASSPLATRRSETQY

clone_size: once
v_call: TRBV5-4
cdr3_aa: ASSPPHSGRVTGELF

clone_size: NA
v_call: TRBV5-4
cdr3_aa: ASSSPGSGANVLT

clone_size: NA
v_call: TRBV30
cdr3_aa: AWSPGERSYT

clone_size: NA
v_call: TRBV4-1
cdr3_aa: ASSQGGRAYEQY

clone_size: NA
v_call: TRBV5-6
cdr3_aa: ASSFAGVSDTQY

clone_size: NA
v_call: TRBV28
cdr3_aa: ASSPEDRGPETQY

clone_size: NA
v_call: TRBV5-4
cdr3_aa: ASSPSGDSYNEQF

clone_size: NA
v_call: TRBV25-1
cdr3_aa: ASSPRLGVETQY

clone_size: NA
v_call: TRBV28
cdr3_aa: ASSLVQGGEQY